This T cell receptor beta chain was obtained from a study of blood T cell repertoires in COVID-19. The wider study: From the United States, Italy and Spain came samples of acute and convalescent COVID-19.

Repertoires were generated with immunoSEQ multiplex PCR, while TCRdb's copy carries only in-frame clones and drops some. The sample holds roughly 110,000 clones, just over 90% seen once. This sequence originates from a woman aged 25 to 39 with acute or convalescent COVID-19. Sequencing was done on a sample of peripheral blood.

CDR3 sequence (DNA): TGTGCCAGTAGTATAGGGGGGCAGGGGAATCAGCCCCAGCATTTT. Amino acid sequence: CASSIGGQGNQPQHF. The rearrangement joins TRBV19 to TRBJ1-5; tentative D call: TRBD1 (6 bases). The CDR3 has 15 residues. V lost 1 base, J lost 4 bases, and 11 bases lay in between. Germline lookup yields CDR1 LNHDA and CDR2 SQIVND (reference sequence).